This T cell receptor beta chain was obtained from a study of metastatic and nonmetastatic thyroid tumors. Study summary: A comparison of repertoires was made across blood and tumor or nodule tissue from malignant and benign thyroid patients.

Thyroid surgery took place with no prior treatment in any patient. In the source study's methods: The authors used CDR3 differences across clinicopathological groups to build a distant-metastasis classifier for papillary thyroid cancer. TCRdb reassembled clones from the PCR reads with MiXCR. V and J calls and clone size were set by TCRdb, not the authors. The sample has about 20,000 clones, over 30% seen once. Concerning this clone itself: The same CDR3 can be traced to other DNA sequences in this sample.

Between the trimmed V and J ends, which lost 2 bases and 3 bases, there was a span of 8 bases. The CDR3 spans 13 residues. Germline-derived CDR1 and CDR2 are SGHRS and YFSETQ. The rearrangement joins TRBV5-1 to TRBJ2-5; possible D gene TRBD2, 5 bases. This clonotype was sampled from a female donor with papillary thyroid cancer or a benign thyroid nodule (not recorded which). Some clones in this sample may be carry-over from other donors' samples. Specimen: blood. DNA of the CDR3: TGCGCCAGCAGCTTCGGGCGGGAAGAGACCCAGTACTTC. The encoded protein is CASSFGREETQYF.